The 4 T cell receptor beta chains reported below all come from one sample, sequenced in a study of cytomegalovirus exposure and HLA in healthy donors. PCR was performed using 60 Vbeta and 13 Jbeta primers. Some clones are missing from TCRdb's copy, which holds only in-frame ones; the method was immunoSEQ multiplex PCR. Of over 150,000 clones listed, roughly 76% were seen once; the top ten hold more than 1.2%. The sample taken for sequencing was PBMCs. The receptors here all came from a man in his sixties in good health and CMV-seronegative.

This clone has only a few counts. The CDR3 sequence: CASSGDRVSPLHF. CDR3 nucleotide sequence: TGTGCCAGCAGTGGGGACAGGGTTTCACCCCTCCACTTT. The rearrangement links TRBV6-1 to TRBJ1-6; the match to TRBD1 covers 9 bases. The CDR3 loop spans 13 amino acids. Germline-derived CDR1 and CDR2 are MNHNS and SASEGT. The ends lost 4 bases at V and 9 bases at J; junction bases unmatched: 1.

The CDR3 region has the DNA TGTGCCAGTAGTATAGGATTCCCGGGACAGAGGAGTATAACTAATGAAAAACTGTTTTTT. Amino acids: CASSIGFPGQRSITNEKLFF. The rearrangement joins TRBV19 to TRBJ1-4; 7 nucleotides match TRBD1. The germline V gene has CDR1 LNHDA and CDR2 SQIVND (reference sequence). The V segment lost 1 base and the J segment 1 base; nucleotides outside the gene matches: 15. The CDR3 consists of 20 residues.

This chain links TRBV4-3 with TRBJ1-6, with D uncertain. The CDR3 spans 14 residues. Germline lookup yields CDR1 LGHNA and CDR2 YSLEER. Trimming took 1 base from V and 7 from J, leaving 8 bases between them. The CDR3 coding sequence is TGCGCCAGCAGCCAAGTGGTTGGCAATTCACCCCTCCACTTT. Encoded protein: CASSQVVGNSPLHF.

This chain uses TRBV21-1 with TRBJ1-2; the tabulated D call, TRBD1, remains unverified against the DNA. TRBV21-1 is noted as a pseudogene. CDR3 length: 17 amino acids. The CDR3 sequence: CASSKGFRDREVDGYTF. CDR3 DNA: TGTGCCAGCAGCAAAGGTTTTAGGGACAGGGAAGTAGATGGCTACACCTTC.